This T cell receptor (beta chain) was recorded in a study of blood T cell repertoires in COVID-19. Study at large: Donors in the United States, Italy and Spain gave samples during acute or convalescent COVID-19.

Sequencing used immunoSEQ multiplex PCR; TCRdb keeps in-frame clones, though not all of them. The table has roughly 200,000 clones, roughly 80% seen once. During active infection, Seattle patients enrolled and were then monitored through disease. Germline-derived CDR1 and CDR2 are SGHDN and FVKESK. Trimming removed 3 bases from V and 5 bases from J; junction bases left unmatched: 12. The CDR3 loop spans 19 amino acids. This sequence was found in a woman aged 40 to 49 with COVID-19, enrolled during active disease. The V gene is TRBV14, the J gene TRBJ2-3, with 15 bases fitting TRBD2. The sequencing sample was made of peripheral blood. Written as DNA, the CDR3 is TGTGCCAGCAGCCACCGATCCGGGACTAGCGGGAGGCCGGTAGATACGCAGTATTTT. It specifies CASSHRSGTSGRPVDTQYF. The variable domain in full, with the rest retrieved from reference TRBV14 and TRBJ2-3, is EAGVTQFPSHSVIEKGQTVTLRCDPISGHDNLYWYRRVMGKEIKFLLHFVKESKQDESGMPNNRFLAERTGGTYSTLKVQPAELEDSGVYFCASSHRSGTSGRPVDTQYFGPGTRLTVL.